Presented here are 20 T cell receptor beta chains from one specimen sequenced in a study of CD4 T cells in relation to SARS-CoV-2 and coronaviruses. Their antigens are not known. TCRdb's table, derived via immunoSEQ multiplex PCR, lists solely in-frame clones and lacks some. The data show 41,000 or so clones, 84% seen once. What was sequenced was naive CD4+ T cells from PBMCs, cultured in vitro. Subset meaning: naive CD4+ T cells isolated by negative enrichment. The receptors come from an adult with COVID-19.

The gene calls are TRBV7-2 and TRBJ2-5; TRBD2 aligns across 7 bases. CDR3 length: 15 residues. Germline V gene data show CDR1 as SGHTA and CDR2 as FQGNSA. V shed 5 bases, J shed 4 bases, and the junction held 10 bases outside the gene matches. CDR3 bases: TGTGCCAGCAGCCCCCTACTCGCGGGAGCAGAGACCCAGTACTTC. It is translated as CASSPLLAGAETQYF.

The genes are TRBV11-3 and TRBJ2-1; 10 bases agree with TRBD1. This CDR3 is 15 amino acids long. The V gene's germline CDR1 is SGHNT and CDR2 YENEEA. After removal of 2 bases from V and 7 bases from J, the junction contained 5 bases not matched to a gene. The CDR3 is CASSLRQGAGNEQFF. CDR3 sequence (DNA): TGTGCCAGCAGCTTAAGACAGGGGGCTGGGAATGAGCAGTTCTTC.

This chain joins TRBV4-1 and TRBJ2-7; D is unclear. This CDR3 has 15 amino acids. V lost 1 base and J 0 bases, leaving 10 bases between the germline ends. Germline V gives CDR1 MGHRA, CDR2 YSYEKL. The CDR3: CASSQGGASSYEQYF. CDR3 nucleotides: TGCGCCAGCAGCCAAGGAGGTGCGAGCTCCTACGAGCAGTACTTC.

This clone was seen once. The chain uses TRBV28 and TRBJ2-7; D is ambiguous. CDR3 length: 15 residues. Germline V gene sequence: CDR1 MDHEN, CDR2 SYDVKM. V was clipped by 10 bases and J by 5 bases, with 24 bases between them. CDR3 residues: CAKEAVSGVSNEQYF. CDR3 nucleotides: TGTGCCAAAGAGGCGGTTTCGGGCGTCTCTAACGAGCAGTACTTC.

This chain connects TRBV6-5 to TRBJ2-7; 11 bases fit TRBD2. The trim removed 6 bases at V and 1 base at J, leaving 5 bases unmatched. CDR1 is MNHEY, CDR2 SVGAGI, per germline. The CDR3 extends over 15 amino acids. The CDR3 spells CASRRTSGSSYEQYF. The DNA for the CDR3 is TGTGCCAGCAGACGAACTAGCGGGAGTTCCTACGAGCAGTACTTC.

This clone has only one observation. This CDR3 is CASGTGNEQFF. In nucleotides, the CDR3 is TGTGCTAGTGGTACAGGGAATGAGCAGTTCTTC. The rearrangement joins TRBV12-5 to TRBJ2-1, with D possibly matching TRBD1 (6 bases). Deletions cut 5 bases from V and 7 bases from J, with 6 bases between. This CDR3 is 11 amino acids long. CDR1 and CDR2 from the germline V gene are LGHNT and FRNRAP. The full variable domain, in which reference TRBV12-5 and TRBJ2-1 provide the parts outside the CDR3, is DARVTQTPRHKVTEMGQEVTMRCQPILGHNTVFWYRQTMMQGLELLAYFRNRAPLDDSGMPKDRFSAEMPDATLATLKIQPSEPRDSAVYFCASGTGNEQFFGPGTRLTVL.

J is TRBJ1-1 and V is TRBV19, with D hard to call. Trimming left V 9 bases short and J 1 base short, with 6 bases between. Germline V gives CDR1 LNHDA, CDR2 SQIVND (reference sequence). The CDR3 contains 11 residues. The CDR3 coding sequence is TGTGCCAGCCAGGAGAACACTGAAGCTTTCTTT. Translating it yields CASQENTEAFF.

The chain employs TRBV10-3 and TRBJ2-7; 10 positions agree with TRBD1. After removal of 5 bases from V and 3 bases from J, the junction contained 4 bases not matched to a gene. This CDR3 has 14 amino acids. Germline V lookup: CDR1 ENHRY, CDR2 SYGVKD. This chain's CDR3 is CAISTGTGVYEQYF. CDR3 DNA sequence: TGTGCCATCAGTACCGGGACAGGGGTCTACGAGCAGTACTTC.

V and J are TRBV4-3 and TRBJ2-1; D uncertain. Between the trimmed V and J ends, which lost 0 bases and 12 bases, there was a span of 6 bases. Germline V gene sequence: CDR1 LGHNA, CDR2 YSLEER. The CDR3 runs 11 residues. CDR3 nucleotides: TGCGCCAGCAGCCAAGATGGAAGGCAGTTCTTC. It encodes CASSQDGRQFF.

V gene TRBV5-1 combines with J gene TRBJ2-1; D is uncertain. This CDR3 region has 11 residues. Per germline, CDR1 SGHRS and CDR2 YFSETQ. Trimming took 3 bases from V and 2 from J, leaving 0 bases between them. The CDR3 loop is CASSSYNEQFF. In DNA form, the CDR3 reads TGCGCCAGCAGCTCCTACAATGAGCAGTTCTTC.

This clone was picked up one time. The chain has TRBV4-1 and TRBJ2-1, with 8 bases that match TRBD2. This CDR3 spans 16 amino acids. Germline V lookup: CDR1 MGHRA, CDR2 YSYEKL. V lost 1 base and J lost 5; bases outside the gene matches: 7. This CDR3 is CASSQGISGIHNEQFF. The CDR3 DNA follows: TGCGCCAGCAGCCAAGGAATTAGCGGGATCCACAATGAGCAGTTCTTC.

The chain carries TRBV3-1 (or the pseudogene TRBV3-2) and TRBJ2-1; D is unclear. The germline V gene encodes CDR1 LGHDT and CDR2 YNNKEL (reference sequence). V was shortened by 1 base and J by 6 bases, with 7 bases between the two germline ends. The CDR3 sequence is 13 residues long. CDR3 sequence: CASSQVHGNEQFF. As DNA, the CDR3 is TGTGCCAGCAGCCAAGTTCACGGCAATGAGCAGTTCTTC.

The chain links TRBV28 to TRBJ2-7, with 7 bases that match TRBD2. From germline, CDR1 is MDHEN and CDR2 SYDVKM. J gave up 7 bases and V 5 bases, and 8 bases lay outside the gene matches. The CDR3 spans 13 residues. CDR3 in amino acids: CASSLGTTLEQYF. The CDR3 coding sequence is TGTGCCAGCAGTCTAGGGACTACCCTAGAGCAGTACTTC.

This clone is a singleton in its sample. V usage is TRBV12-3 or TRBV12-4 and J usage is TRBJ2-7; 7 bases map to TRBD2. V trimming: 3 bases; J trimming: 7 bases; junction bases outside the gene matches: 0. This CDR3 spans 11 amino acids. Written as DNA, the CDR3 is TGTGCCAGCAGTTTGGGAGGGGAGCAGTACTTC. Translating it yields CASSLGGEQYF.

The chain uses TRBV18 and TRBJ2-7; 7 nucleotides agree with TRBD1. Germline loops: CDR1 KGHSH, CDR2 LQKENI. The V segment lost 6 bases and the J segment 6 bases; nucleotides outside the gene matches: 8. The CDR3 sequence is 13 residues long. The CDR3 loop is CASSELGDSEQYF. DNA for the CDR3: TGTGCCAGCTCGGAACTAGGGGACAGCGAGCAGTACTTC.

This chain uses TRBV5-6 with TRBJ2-2; tentative D call: TRBD2 (5 bases). There are 15 residues in the CDR3. In germline, CDR1 is SGHDT, CDR2 YYEEEE. V was cut by 0 bases and J by 7 bases, with 13 bases left in between. CDR3: CASSLVGVKIGELFF. In nucleotides, the CDR3 is TGTGCCAGCAGCTTGGTGGGAGTTAAAATCGGGGAGCTGTTTTTT.

This clone was seen once. The chain links TRBV2 to TRBJ2-3; D ambiguous. The V end was cut by 4 bases, the J end by 2 bases, with 10 bases between. Germline V gene data show CDR1 as SNHLY and CDR2 as FYNNEI. This CDR3 comprises 14 residues. The CDR3 spells CASSVVQATDTQYF. The CDR3 region has the DNA TGTGCCAGCAGTGTGGTCCAGGCCACAGATACGCAGTATTTT.

The chain links TRBV5-1 to TRBJ1-1; D is ambiguous. V shed 4 bases and J shed 4 bases, with 14 bases lying between them. Germline CDR1 is SGHRS and CDR2 is YFSETQ. The CDR3 totals 14 residues. CDR3 DNA sequence: TGCGCCAGCAGCGCCCGCAGAGGTGGCACTGAAGCTTTCTTT. This encodes CASSARRGGTEAFF.

The sample holds a few counts of this clone. CDR3 region: CASSQAGNQPQHF. As DNA, the CDR3 is TGTGCCAGCAGCCAAGCGGGGAATCAGCCCCAGCATTTT. This chain links TRBV3-1 (or the pseudogene TRBV3-2) with TRBJ1-5; unclear D gene. Germline CDR1 reads LGHDT; CDR2 reads YNNKEL (reference sequence). CDR3 length equals 13 residues. The germline V and J ends were trimmed by 1 base and 4 bases, with 5 bases remaining between them.

In its sample, this clone was seen a few times. The V gene is TRBV21-1, the J gene TRBJ1-1; TRBD1 is taken as the D call from the table, unchecked against the DNA. TRBV21-1 is shown as a pseudogene. This CDR3 has 16 amino acids. CDR3 DNA sequence: TGTGCCAGCAGCTCCCTGACAGGGGTCTTGAACACTGAAGCTTTCTTT. Protein product: CASSSLTGVLNTEAFF.